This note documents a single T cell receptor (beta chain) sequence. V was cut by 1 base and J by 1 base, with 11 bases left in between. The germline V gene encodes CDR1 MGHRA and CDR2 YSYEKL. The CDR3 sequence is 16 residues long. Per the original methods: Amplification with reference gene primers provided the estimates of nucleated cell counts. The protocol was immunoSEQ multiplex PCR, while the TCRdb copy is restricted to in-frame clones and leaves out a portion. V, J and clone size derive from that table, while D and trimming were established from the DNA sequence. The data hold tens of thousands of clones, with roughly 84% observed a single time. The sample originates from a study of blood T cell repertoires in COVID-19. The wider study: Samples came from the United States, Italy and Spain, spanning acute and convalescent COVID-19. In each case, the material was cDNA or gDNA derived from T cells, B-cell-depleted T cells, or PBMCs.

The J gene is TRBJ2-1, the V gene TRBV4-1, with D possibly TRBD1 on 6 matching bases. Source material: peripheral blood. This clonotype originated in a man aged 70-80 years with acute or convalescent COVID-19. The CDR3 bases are TGCGCCAGCAGCCAAGGGACAGTACCGTCCTACAATGAGCAGTTCTTC. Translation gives CASSQGTVPSYNEQFF.